These 6 T cell receptor beta chains were sequenced from one sample in a study of T cell changes during pregnancy in multiple sclerosis. Sequenced by immunoSEQ multiplex PCR; TCRdb stores in-frame clones only, minus some. This table has tens of thousands of clones, approximately 92% appearing once. The sample in question was CD4+ T cells from peripheral blood mononuclear cells, obtained after pregnancy. The receptors derive from a female donor with multiple sclerosis, enrolled in a pregnancy study.

CDR3 coding DNA: TGTGCCAGCAGTTACTCGAGAGCTATCTCCTACGAGCAGTACTTC. It encodes CASSYSRAISYEQYF. The chain combines TRBV6-5 with TRBJ2-7; D is ambiguous. This CDR3 is built from 15 residues. V dropped 0 bases and J dropped 0 bases, with 9 bases sitting between them. Germline-derived CDR1 and CDR2 are MNHEY and SVGAGI.

This clone was observed a single time. The chain joins TRBV5-1 to TRBJ2-5, with a possible D match to TRBD2 (6 bases). Trimming left V 0 bases short and J 2 bases short, with 17 bases between. Looked up from germline, CDR1 is SGHRS and CDR2 is YFSETQ. The CDR3 length is 17 residues. Here the CDR3 reads CASSLGGVSVYQETQYF. CDR3 nucleotides: TGCGCCAGCAGCTTGGGGGGGGTATCCGTCTATCAAGAGACCCAGTACTTC.

The chain carries TRBV7-9 and TRBJ1-1; 10 bases align to TRBD1. V dropped 5 bases and J dropped 1; count of bases not matched to a gene: 4. The CDR3 runs to 15 residues. Germline V gives CDR1 SEHNR, CDR2 FQNEAQ (reference sequence). Written as DNA, the CDR3 is TGTGCCAGCAGCGCTCGACAGGGGGCGAACACTGAAGCTTTCTTT. Translated: CASSARQGANTEAFF.

V gene TRBV7-2 combines with J gene TRBJ2-7, with TRBD2 matching over 7 bases. The trim removed 1 base at V and 3 bases at J, leaving 15 bases unmatched. CDR3 size: 18 residues. The germline CDR1 and CDR2 sequences are SGHTA and FQGNSA. CDR3 amino acids: CASSLGVGRGKRGYEQYF. Here the CDR3 DNA reads TGTGCCAGCAGCTTAGGGGTAGGGAGAGGCAAGCGGGGCTACGAGCAGTACTTC.

J is TRBJ1-2 and V is TRBV4-1, with unresolved D. Germline V gene lookup returns CDR1 MGHRA and CDR2 YSYEKL. This CDR3 has 14 amino acids. Deletions cut 1 base from V and 4 bases from J, with 10 bases between. The CDR3 loop is CASSQAGLTYGYTF. The CDR3 coding sequence is TGCGCCAGCAGCCAAGCAGGCCTAACCTATGGCTACACCTTC.

V gene TRBV30 combines with J gene TRBJ1-4; D gene ambiguous. Germline lookup yields CDR1 GTSNPN and CDR2 SVGIG (reference sequence). V lost 4 bases and J lost 8, with 17 bases in between. The CDR3 is 14 residues long. CDR3 DNA: TGTGCCTGGAATGACCCTTCTGGGAGCGAAAAACTGTTTTTT. Translating it yields CAWNDPSGSEKLFF.